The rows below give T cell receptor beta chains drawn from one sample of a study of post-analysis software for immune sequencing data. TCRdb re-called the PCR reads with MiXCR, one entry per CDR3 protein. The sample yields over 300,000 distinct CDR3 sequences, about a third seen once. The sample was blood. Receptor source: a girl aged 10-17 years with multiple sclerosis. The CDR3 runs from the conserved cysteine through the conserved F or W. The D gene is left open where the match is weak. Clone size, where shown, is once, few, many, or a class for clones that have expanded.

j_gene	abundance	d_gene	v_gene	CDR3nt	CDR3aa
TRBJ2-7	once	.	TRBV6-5	TGTGCCAGCAGGCGAGAACAGGAGAGCTCCTACGAGCAGTACTTC	CASRREQESSYEQYF
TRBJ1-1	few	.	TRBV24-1	TGTGCCACCACCCCCTCGGGGATTGAAGCTTTCTTT	CATTPSGIEAFF
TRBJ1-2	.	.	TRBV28	TGTGCCAGCAGTTTTCGGCTTTTCTATGGCTACACCTTC	CASSFRLFYGYTF
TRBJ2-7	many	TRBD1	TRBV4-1	TGCGCCAGCAGCAAACCGAGCGGACAGGGGCCCTACGAGCAGTACTTC	CASSKPSGQGPYEQYF
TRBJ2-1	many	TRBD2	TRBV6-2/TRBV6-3	TGTGCCAGCAGACCGCTAGCGGGGGGATACAATGAGCAGTTCTTC	CASRPLAGGYNEQFF
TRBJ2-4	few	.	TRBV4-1	TGCGCCAGCAGCCCCCAACGAGCTGGGAAAGAAAACATTCAGTACTTC	CASSPQRAGKENIQYF
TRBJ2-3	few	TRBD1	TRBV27	TGTGCCAGCAGTTTTTCTACGACAGGGTCAGATACGCAGTATTTT	CASSFSTTGSDTQYF
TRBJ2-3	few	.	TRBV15	TGTGCCACCAGCAGAGTAGAAGGCTGGCTGGACACAGATACGCAGTATTTT	CATSRVEGWLDTDTQYF
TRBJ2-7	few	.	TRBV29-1	TGCAGCGTTGAAGATCAGGCATCCTACGAGCAGTACTTC	CSVEDQASYEQYF
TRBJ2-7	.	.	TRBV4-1	TGCGCCAGCAGCCCCCTGACAGAGACATACGAGCAGTACTTC	CASSPLTETYEQYF
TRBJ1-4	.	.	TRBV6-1	TGTGCCAGCAGTGAATTCGGGCTAGGGGGAACTAATGAAAAACTGTTTTTT	CASSEFGLGGTNEKLFF
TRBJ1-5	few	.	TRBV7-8	TGTGCCAGCAGCCCTTTGACAGACTTTAATCAGCCCCAGCATTTT	CASSPLTDFNQPQHF
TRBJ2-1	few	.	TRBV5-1	TGCGCCAGCAGCCTGATTCCCTACAATGAGCAGTTCTTC	CASSLIPYNEQFF
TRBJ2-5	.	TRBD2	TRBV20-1	TGCAGTGCTAGTAGTCCTAGCGGCATGCAAGAGACCCAGTACTTC	CSASSPSGMQETQYF
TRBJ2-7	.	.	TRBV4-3	TGCGCCAGCAGCCAAACGGGACGGGGGCACGAGCAGTACTTC	CASSQTGRGHEQYF
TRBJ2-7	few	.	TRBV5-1	TGCGCCAGCAGCTACGACAGGTTCTCCTACGAGCAGTACTTC	CASSYDRFSYEQYF
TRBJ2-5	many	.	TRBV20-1	TGCAGTGCTAGAGAATCGGAGACCCAGTACTTC	CSARESETQYF
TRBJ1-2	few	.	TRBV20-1	TGCAGTGCTAGAGATATGCGCAGTTCTCCCTATGGCTACACCTTC	CSARDMRSSPYGYTF
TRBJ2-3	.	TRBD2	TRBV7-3	TGTGCCAGCAGCTTAGGGGTACTAGCGGGTATCACAGATACGCAGTATTTT	CASSLGVLAGITDTQYF
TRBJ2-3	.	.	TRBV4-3	TGCGCCAGCAGCCAAGAAGGCCCTTATTTGAGCGATGGGGGAACTTACACAGATACGCAGTATTTT	CASSQEGPYLSDGGTYTDTQYF
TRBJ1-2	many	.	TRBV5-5	TGTGCCAGCAGCCGGGAGGGGACCCCCTCCTATGGCTACACCTTC	CASSREGTPSYGYTF
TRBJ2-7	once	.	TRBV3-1	TGTGCCAGCAGAAAACAGAGCCATTACCAGGTTCCCTACGAGCAGTACTTC	CASRKQSHYQVPYEQYF
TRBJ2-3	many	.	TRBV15	TGTGCCACCAGCCCCGACAGAAGCACAGATACGCAGTATTTT	CATSPDRSTDTQYF
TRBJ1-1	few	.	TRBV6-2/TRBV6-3	TGTGCCAGCAGTTACTCGACGTCGTCCGGGGAATGGACTGAAGCTTTCTTT	CASSYSTSSGEWTEAFF
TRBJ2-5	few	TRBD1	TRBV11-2	TGTGCCAGCAGCCCACTTCAGGGGGCCCGAGCGACCCAGTACTTC	CASSPLQGARATQYF
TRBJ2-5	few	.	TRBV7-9	TGTGCCAGCAGCCCAGTGGGTCTAGCAAAAGAGACCCAGTACTTC	CASSPVGLAKETQYF
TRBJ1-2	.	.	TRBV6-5	TGTGCCAGCAGCCCCCGAGGGCCCTCAGGGTATGGCTACACCTTC	CASSPRGPSGYGYTF
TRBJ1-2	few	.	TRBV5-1	TGCGCCAGCAGCTTGGGCAGGACAACTAACTATGGCTACACCTTC	CASSLGRTTNYGYTF
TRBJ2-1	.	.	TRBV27	TGTGCCAGCAGTTTGGAGGGGAGGAATGAGCAGTTCTTC	CASSLEGRNEQFF
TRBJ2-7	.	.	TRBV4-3	TGCGCCAGCAGCCAATTCGGGGGGCCCTCCTACGAGCAGTACTTC	CASSQFGGPSYEQYF
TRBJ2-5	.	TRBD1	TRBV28	TGTGCCAGCATACCCGATTTAACAGGGGGAGAAGAGACCCAGTACTTC	CASIPDLTGGEETQYF
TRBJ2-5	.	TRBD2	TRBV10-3	TGTGCCATCAACGGCGGGGGGGCCCAAGAGACCCAGTACTTC	CAINGGGAQETQYF
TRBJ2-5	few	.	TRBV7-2	TGTGCCAGCAGTTTCGTCGGAGGGGGTCGAGAGACCCAGTACTTC	CASSFVGGGRETQYF
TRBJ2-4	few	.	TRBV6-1	TGTGCCAGCAGTACTGGAGCATGGCCGAACATTCAGTACTTC	CASSTGAWPNIQYF
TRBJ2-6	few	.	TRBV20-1	TGCAGTGCCAGGCGGACTGGGGCCAACGTCCTGACTTTC	CSARRTGANVLTF
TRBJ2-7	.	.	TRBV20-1	TGCAGTGCTGCGGACTCTCTGGCGTCGGCCGAGCAGTACTTC	CSAADSLASAEQYF
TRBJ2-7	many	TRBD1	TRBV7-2	TGTGCCAGCAGCTTATCGGGACAGGCCTACGAGCAGTACTTC	CASSLSGQAYEQYF
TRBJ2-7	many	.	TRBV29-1	TGCAGCGTTGAGGACGGTTCCTACGAGCAGTACTTC	CSVEDGSYEQYF
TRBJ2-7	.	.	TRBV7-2	TGTGCCAGCAGCCGCTTAGGACAGACTTCCTACGAGCAGTACTTC	CASSRLGQTSYEQYF
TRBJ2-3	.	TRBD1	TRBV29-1	TGCAGCCAGGCGACAGGGGCATCCACAGATACGCAGTATTTT	CSQATGASTDTQYF
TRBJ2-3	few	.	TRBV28	TGTGCCAGCAGCCCCCTAGCCAGCACAGATACGCAGTATTTT	CASSPLASTDTQYF
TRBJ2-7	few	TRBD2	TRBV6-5	TGTGCCAGCAGTTACTCGACGGGGTTGGCTAGCGGGGTTGACGAGCAGTACTTC	CASSYSTGLASGVDEQYF
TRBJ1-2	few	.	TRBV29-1	TGCAGCGTTGAAGATCAGGGTTCGGGCTACACCTTC	CSVEDQGSGYTF